This T cell receptor (beta chain) derives from a study of blood T cell repertoires in COVID-19. At the level of the study: From the United States, Italy and Spain came samples of acute and convalescent COVID-19. Sample material is recorded as cDNA or gDNA derived from T cells, B-cell-depleted T cells, or PBMCs.

Germline CDR1 is SGHTS and CDR2 is YDEGEE. Germline trimming cut 3 bases from V and 7 bases from J; bases unmatched to any gene: 7. CDR3 length: 15 residues. This table comes from immunoSEQ multiplex PCR, and its TCRdb copy is limited to in-frame clones, with some not included. The table lists about 130,000 clones, approximately 83% of them singletons. The TCR comes from a man aged 60 to 69 with acute or convalescent COVID-19. V usage is TRBV5-8 and J usage is TRBJ1-5, with 10 bases identical to TRBD1. Sequenced input: peripheral blood. Here the CDR3 DNA reads TGTGCCAGCAGCTGGGGGGGGACAGGGGACCAGCCCCAGCATTTT. This encodes CASSWGGTGDQPQHF.